This record concerns one T cell receptor beta chain sequence. As yet, its antigen is unknown. Investigators reverse transcribed all isolated RNA, so they sequenced expressed TCRB transcripts. The data were produced by immunoSEQ multiplex PCR, yet TCRdb's version contains in-frame clones alone and is incomplete. The repertoire holds roughly 180,000 clones, with approximately 7.9% as singletons. This record comes from a study of beta chain features in type 1 diabetes. Study observations and caveats: Within each of all four CD4+ subsets, Type 1 diabetes patients had TCRB CDR3s that were moderately but significantly shorter.

V was shortened by 0 bases and J by 2 bases, with 7 bases between the two germline ends. The CDR3 runs to 14 residues. Germline lookup yields CDR1 MNHEY and CDR2 SVGAGI. The clonotype comes from a man between 18 and 29 years old with type 1 diabetes. Sequenced material: central memory CD4+ T cells from blood. The chain links TRBV6-5 to TRBJ2-5; D not resolved. The DNA for the CDR3 is TGTGCCAGCAGTTACTCTAGCCTTCAAGAGACCCAGTACTTC. Its translation is CASSYSSLQETQYF.